This passage covers 9 T cell receptor beta chains from one sample sequenced in a study of blood T cells in healthy people across ages. With a J-beta primer mix and a sample-barcoded 5' primer, a second PCR ran about 6 to 11 cycles. Via MiXCR, TCRdb re-called the 5' RACE reads, giving one row per CDR3 protein. The table lists more than 900,000 distinct CDR3 sequences, approximately 32% of them singletons. In addition, the sample was reused for a study of T cells of mothers and their children.

What was sequenced was blood. The source of these receptors is a woman aged 40 to 55 in good health.

The chain couples TRBV5-5 to TRBJ1-2; 8 bases line up with TRBD1. J gave up 2 bases and V 1 base, and 4 bases lay outside the gene matches. CDR3 length equals 15 residues. Per germline, CDR1 SGHKS and CDR2 YYEKEE (reference sequence). The CDR3, as DNA: TGTGCCAGCAGCTTGCGGGGACAGGTCAACTATGGCTACACCTTC. Translating it yields CASSLRGQVNYGYTF.

Concerning this clonotype: At one end the junction does not follow the germline gene, possibly because of a read error. The genes are TRBV2 and TRBJ1-2; D is undetermined. The CDR3 spans 12 residues. The germline CDR1 and CDR2 sequences are SNHLY and FYNNEI. Here the CDR3 DNA reads TGTGCCAACAGTGAAGAGGAGTATGGCTACACCTTC. Amino acids: CANSEEEYGYTF.

This clonotype was recorded a few times. The chain employs TRBV28 and TRBJ1-5; TRBD1 aligns across 7 bases. V gave up 6 bases and J gave up 7 bases; unmatched junction bases: 9. Per germline, CDR1 MDHEN and CDR2 SYDVKM. CDR3 length equals 14 residues. The CDR3 reads CASRIQGVGQPQHF. CDR3 sequence (DNA): TGTGCCAGCAGAATTCAGGGGGTGGGGCAGCCCCAGCATTTT. Supplemented by reference TRBV28 and TRBJ1-5, the full variable domain reads DVKVTQSSRYLVKRTGEKVFLECVQDMDHENMFWYRQDPGLGLRLIYFSYDVKMKEKGDIPEGYSVSREKKERFSLILESASTNQTSMYLCASRIQGVGQPQHFGDGTRLSIL.

This clonotype was seen only a few times. The rearrangement joins TRBV29-1 to TRBJ2-3; D is possibly TRBD2 (6 bases). The germline V gene encodes CDR1 SQVTM and CDR2 ANQGSEA. CDR3 length equals 13 residues. V shed 6 bases and J shed 2 bases, with 12 bases lying between them. The CDR3 loop reads CSVTGDATDTQYF. DNA for the CDR3: TGCAGCGTCACGGGGGATGCCACAGATACGCAGTATTTT.

CDR3 DNA sequence: TGTGCCAGCAGCTTAGACAGGGGGCTTGACAATGAGCAGTTCTTC. This gives the protein CASSLDRGLDNEQFF. The V and J genes are TRBV11-3 and TRBJ2-1, with 8 nucleotides matching TRBD1. The CDR3 contains 15 residues. Losses at the gene ends were 0 bases for V and 5 bases for J; bases not matched to a gene: 3. CDR1 and CDR2 (germline): SGHNT, YENEEA.

This clonotype has only a few counts. J is TRBJ2-1 and V is TRBV7-3, with unresolved D. Trimming took 4 bases from V and 9 from J, leaving 16 bases between them. This CDR3 is 14 amino acids long. Germline values: CDR1 SGHTA, CDR2 FQGTGA. The CDR3: CASSYHDFKTEQFF. CDR3 nucleotides: TGTGCCAGCAGCTACCACGACTTTAAGACTGAGCAGTTCTTC.

Regarding this clonotype: One end of the junction fails to match germline, which may point to a read error. The chain combines TRBV12-3 or TRBV12-4 with TRBJ2-3; 7 nucleotides align to TRBD2. The CDR3 totals 15 residues. The CDR3 loop reads CASSFAGVETDAQYF. Written as DNA, the CDR3 is TGTGCCAGCAGTTTCGCGGGGGTTGAAACAGATGCGCAGTATTTT.

There are many counts of this clonotype. One junction end disagrees with the germline gene, perhaps due to a read error. The gene calls are TRBV7-2 and TRBJ2-5, with 14 bases identical to TRBD2. The V gene's germline CDR1 is SGHTA and CDR2 FQGNSA. CDR3 length: 16 residues. The CDR3 coding sequence is TGCGCCAGCAGCAAGGGACTAGCGGGGGCGAGAGAGACCCAGTACTTC. Protein sequence: CASSKGLAGARETQYF.

This clonotype turned up a few times. The V and J genes are TRBV14 and TRBJ1-1; 7 positions agree with TRBD1. V lost 1 base, J lost 1 base, and 9 bases stayed unmatched. Per germline, CDR1 SGHDN and CDR2 FVKESK. This CDR3 is 17 amino acids long. The chain's CDR3 is CASSQVSTGWENTEAFF. The DNA for the CDR3 is TGTGCCAGCAGCCAAGTATCGACAGGGTGGGAGAACACTGAAGCTTTCTTT.